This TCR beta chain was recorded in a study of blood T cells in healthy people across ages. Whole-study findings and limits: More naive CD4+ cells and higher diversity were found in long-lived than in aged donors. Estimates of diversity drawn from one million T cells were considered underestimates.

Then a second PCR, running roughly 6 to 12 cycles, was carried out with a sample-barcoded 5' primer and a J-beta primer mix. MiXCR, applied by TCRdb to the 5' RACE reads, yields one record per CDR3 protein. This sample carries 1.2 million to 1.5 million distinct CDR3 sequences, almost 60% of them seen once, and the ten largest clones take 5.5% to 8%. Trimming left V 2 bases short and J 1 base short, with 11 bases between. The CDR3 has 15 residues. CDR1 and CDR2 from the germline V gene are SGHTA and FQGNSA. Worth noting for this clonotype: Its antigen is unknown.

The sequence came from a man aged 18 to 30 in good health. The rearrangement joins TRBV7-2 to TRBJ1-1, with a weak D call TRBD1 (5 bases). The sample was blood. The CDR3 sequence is CASSLRTYRNTEAFF. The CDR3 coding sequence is TGTGCCAGCAGCTTACGGACATATAGGAACACTGAAGCTTTCTTT.